Presented here are 27 T cell receptor beta chains from one specimen sequenced in a study of T cell responses to AZD1222 COVID-19 vaccine. The assay was immunoSEQ multiplex PCR, and TCRdb's table has in-frame clones only and misses some. The profile shows about 130,000 clones, roughly 87% of them singletons. The sample here was peripheral blood, taken on day 0 of AZD1222 vaccination. The receptor set was obtained from an adult in good health.

The CDR3 loop reads CALRSDYRADTQYF. DNA of the CDR3: TGTGCCCTCAGATCGGACTACCGGGCAGATACGCAGTATTTT. The genes are TRBV15 and TRBJ2-3; D might be TRBD2 (6 bases). The CDR3 is made up of 14 amino acids. Trimming pared 11 bases from V and 4 bases from J, leaving 19 bases between. CDR1 is LNHNV and CDR2 is YYDKDF in the germline V gene (reference sequence).

This rearrangement joins TRBV7-9 to TRBJ2-3; D may be TRBD1 (5 bases). The CDR3 is 15 residues long. Germline-derived CDR1 and CDR2 are SEHNR and FQNEAQ (reference sequence). V was cut by 1 base and J by 2 bases, with 10 bases left in between. CDR3 bases: TGTGCCAGCAGCTTAGGGGGCAGTACCACAGATACGCAGTATTTT. Its translation is CASSLGGSTTDTQYF.

The CDR3 sequence is CAWSVKGHAREKLFF. The CDR3 bases are TGTGCCTGGAGTGTAAAGGGGCACGCTCGGGAAAAACTGTTTTTT. The chain combines TRBV30 with TRBJ1-4, with TRBD1 as a possible D gene (5 bases). Trimming cost V 0 bases and J 8 bases, with 16 bases left between them. Germline values: CDR1 GTSNPN, CDR2 SVGIG (reference sequence). This CDR3 is built from 15 residues. Based on the CDR3 plus reference TRBV30 and TRBJ1-4, the full variable domain is SQTIHQWPATLVQPVGSPLSLECTVEGTSNPNLYWYRQAAGRGLQLLFYSVGIGQISSEVPQNLSASRPQDRQFILSSKKLLLSDSGFYLCAWSVKGHAREKLFFGSGTQLSVL.

The chain employs TRBV6-1 and TRBJ1-5, with D maybe TRBD1 (6 bases). V shed 2 bases and J shed 6 bases, with 11 bases lying between them. The germline V gene has CDR1 MNHNS and CDR2 SASEGT. The CDR3 is 14 residues long. CDR3 protein: CASSERGLGQPQHF. The CDR3 bases are TGTGCCAGCAGTGAACGGGGGCTGGGTCAGCCCCAGCATTTT.

This rearrangement joins TRBV30 to TRBJ1-2; no firm D call. The CDR3 consists of 14 residues. V gave up 5 bases and J gave up 5 bases, with 18 bases separating them. CDR1 is GTSNPN, CDR2 SVGIG, per germline (reference sequence). CDR3 DNA: TGTGCCTGGCAACCACCGGGCCTCGGATATGGCTACACCTTC. It encodes CAWQPPGLGYGYTF.

The V and J genes are TRBV28 and TRBJ1-2; D is unclear. The V gene's germline CDR1 is MDHEN and CDR2 SYDVKM. The V end was cut by 8 bases, the J end by 4 bases, with 5 bases between. This CDR3 region has 10 residues. DNA for the CDR3: TGTGCCAGCTGGTTCTATGGCTACACCTTC. It encodes CASWFYGYTF.

This clone has just one count. This chain connects TRBV27 to TRBJ1-2, with 8 bases lining up with TRBD1. CDR1 is MNHEY and CDR2 is SMNVEV in the germline V gene (reference sequence). Trimming removed 7 bases from V and 8 bases from J; junction bases left unmatched: 15. The CDR3 runs to 15 residues. The CDR3 nucleotides are TGTGCCAGCACCCTCCGTGGGACAGGTGGTTGGGGCTACACCTTC. Protein product: CASTLRGTGGWGYTF.

This clone was recorded once. The CDR3 nucleotides read TGCAGCGTTGCAGGGTTCGACGAGCAGTACTTC. It specifies CSVAGFDEQYF. This rearrangement joins TRBV29-1 to TRBJ2-7; D is perhaps TRBD1 (5 bases). Germline CDR1 and CDR2: SQVTM and ANQGSEA. Trimming removed 4 bases at V and 5 bases at J, with 9 bases between. The CDR3 runs 11 residues.

The chain combines TRBV2 with TRBJ1-1, with D maybe TRBD1 (5 bases). Trimming took off 6 bases at V and 7 bases at J, with 12 bases between the two ends. This CDR3 has 12 amino acids. Germline lookup yields CDR1 SNHLY and CDR2 FYNNEI. CDR3 loop: CASRRTGGEAFF. The CDR3 coding sequence is TGTGCCAGCAGGAGGACCGGGGGTGAAGCTTTCTTT.

The chain joins TRBV7-9 to TRBJ1-1; D is ambiguous. Germline-derived CDR1 and CDR2 are SEHNR and FQNEAQ (reference sequence). The CDR3 has 15 residues. Trimming took 6 bases from V and 1 from J, leaving 15 bases between them. The DNA for the CDR3 is TGTGCCAGCAGATTTATAGGGCCCCAGAACACTGAAGCTTTCTTT. Protein: CASRFIGPQNTEAFF.

CDR3 in amino acids: CASSLEGPKAETQYF. The CDR3 DNA follows: TGCGCCAGCAGCTTGGAAGGGCCCAAGGCAGAGACCCAGTACTTC. The chain couples TRBV5-1 to TRBJ2-5; D is unresolved. Trimming cost V 0 bases and J 4 bases, with 13 bases left between them. The CDR3 is made up of 15 amino acids. Germline CDR1 is SGHRS and CDR2 is YFSETQ.

This chain uses TRBV9 with TRBJ1-2; TRBD1 is a possible D gene (5 bases). This CDR3 is built from 14 residues. Germline V gene data show CDR1 as SGDLS and CDR2 as YYNGEE. Trimming took 3 bases from V and 6 from J, leaving 15 bases between them. CDR3 amino acids: CASSAPMDTNGYTF. CDR3 coding DNA: TGTGCCAGCAGCGCGCCAATGGACACGAATGGCTACACCTTC.

The chain recombines TRBV29-1 with TRBJ2-4; maybe TRBD1 (7 bases). V was shortened by 3 bases and J by 1 base, with 10 bases between the two germline ends. CDR3 size: 14 residues. CDR1 is SQVTM, CDR2 ANQGSEA, per germline. In DNA form, the CDR3 reads TGCAGCGTTGAGGAGGGGGCCGCCAAAAACATTCAGTACTTC. Protein sequence: CSVEEGAAKNIQYF.

J is TRBJ2-2 and V is TRBV6-1, with 7 positions matching TRBD2. Germline V gene data show CDR1 as MNHNS and CDR2 as SASEGT. The CDR3 is 15 residues long. The ends lost 1 base at V and 4 bases at J; junction bases unmatched: 3. CDR3 amino acids: CASSEGWGGTGELFF. The CDR3 region has the DNA TGTGCCAGCAGTGAAGGCTGGGGGGGCACCGGGGAGCTGTTTTTT.

The V and J genes are TRBV18 and TRBJ1-6; 7 bases line up with TRBD1. Germline-derived CDR1 and CDR2 are KGHSH and LQKENI. V shed 4 bases and J 4 bases; nucleotides not matched to a gene: 10. The CDR3 contains 17 residues. Here the CDR3 DNA reads TGTGCCAGCTCACGACGACAGGGTTTAGGGTATAATTCACCCCTCCACTTT. This gives the protein CASSRRQGLGYNSPLHF.

This chain connects TRBV19 to TRBJ1-1; no firm D call. The V end lost 5 bases, the J end lost 2 bases, and 9 bases lay between the germline ends. Germline V gene lookup returns CDR1 LNHDA and CDR2 SQIVND (reference sequence). The CDR3 covers 13 residues. The CDR3 loop reads CASSDRGNTEAFF. The CDR3 DNA is TGTGCCAGTAGTGACCGCGGAAACACTGAAGCTTTCTTT.

The chain combines TRBV19 with TRBJ2-1, with D possibly being TRBD2 (6 bases). Trimming left V 2 bases short and J 0 bases short, with 11 bases between. The CDR3 covers 16 residues. Germline V gene data show CDR1 as LNHDA and CDR2 as SQIVND (reference sequence). This chain's CDR3 is CASSIWDSSSYNEQFF. CDR3 coding DNA: TGTGCCAGTAGTATATGGGACTCGAGCTCCTACAATGAGCAGTTCTTC.

The V and J genes are TRBV3-1 (or the pseudogene TRBV3-2) and TRBJ2-7; unclear D gene. The CDR3 has 14 amino acids. Germline-derived CDR1 and CDR2 are LGHDT and YNNKEL (reference sequence). Trimming cost V 10 bases and J 1 base, with 17 bases left between them. The CDR3 DNA follows: TGTGCCACCCCTCGCAGCTGGGGTTCCTACGAGCAGTACTTC. Translated: CATPRSWGSYEQYF.

The genes are TRBV5-4 and TRBJ2-7, with a weak D call TRBD1 (5 bases). The CDR3 has 14 amino acids. The germline gives CDR1 SGHNT, CDR2 YYREEE (reference sequence). V lost 4 bases to trimming and J lost 5 bases, with 16 bases between them. CDR3 bases: TGTGCCAGCAGCCCCCCAGGGATAGGCAACGAGCAGTACTTC. It encodes CASSPPGIGNEQYF.

The chain joins TRBV24-1 to TRBJ2-7; weak D call: TRBD1 (5 bases). The V gene lost 2 bases and the J gene lost 3 bases, with 7 bases spanning the gap. This CDR3 is built from 13 residues. Germline lookup yields CDR1 KGHDR and CDR2 SFDVKD. CDR3 in amino acids: CATSDSQGYEQYF. The DNA of the CDR3 is TGTGCCACCAGTGATTCTCAGGGCTACGAGCAGTACTTC.

The sample holds one count of this clone. The CDR3 reads CASSLFAGRDTGELFF. The CDR3 DNA is TGTGCCAGCAGCTTATTTGCGGGGCGCGACACCGGGGAGCTGTTTTTT. The chain joins TRBV7-3 to TRBJ2-2, with a possible D match to TRBD2 (6 bases). The germline V and J ends were trimmed by 2 bases and 3 bases, with 13 bases remaining between them. The germline V gene encodes CDR1 SGHTA and CDR2 FQGTGA. This CDR3 spans 16 amino acids.

The chain uses TRBV27 and TRBJ2-2, with 7 nucleotides matching TRBD1. CDR3 length equals 15 residues. The V and J ends lost 6 bases and 2 bases, in that order; junction bases with no gene match: 6. Germline CDR1 reads MNHEY; CDR2 reads SMNVEV (reference sequence). In DNA, the CDR3 is TGTGCCAGCAGACTTCGGGACAGAAACACCGGGGAGCTGTTTTTT. Translating it yields CASRLRDRNTGELFF.

This chain connects TRBV3-1 (or the pseudogene TRBV3-2) to TRBJ2-3, with TRBD2 matching over 14 bases. Germline-derived CDR1 and CDR2 are LGHDT and YNNKEL (reference sequence). The V and J ends lost 6 bases and 3 bases, in that order; junction bases with no gene match: 5. CDR3 size: 16 residues. The CDR3 sequence: CASSRTSGGLTDTQYF. CDR3 nucleotide sequence: TGTGCCAGCAGTCGGACTAGCGGGGGGCTTACAGATACGCAGTATTTT.

The CDR3 DNA sequence: TGCGCCAGCAGCCAGGCTAAAGCAAGGACACACAATGAGCAGTTCTTC. Its translation is CASSQAKARTHNEQFF. The chain employs TRBV4-3 and TRBJ2-1, with a tentative D call TRBD1 (5 bases). The CDR3 is made up of 16 amino acids. The V end was cut by 3 bases, the J end by 5 bases, with 17 bases between. Germline V gives CDR1 LGHNA, CDR2 YSLEER.

The chain combines TRBV2 with TRBJ1-1; D possibly corresponds to TRBD1 (6 bases). This CDR3 spans 16 amino acids. Looked up from germline, CDR1 is SNHLY and CDR2 is FYNNEI. V was pared by 2 bases and J by 4 bases, with 17 bases between. CDR3 loop: CASSELGAGRGTEAFF. CDR3 DNA: TGTGCCAGCAGTGAACTGGGGGCTGGACGAGGCACTGAAGCTTTCTTT.

The chain links TRBV6-5 to TRBJ1-2; unclear D gene. The V gene's germline CDR1 is MNHEY and CDR2 SVGAGI. Between the trimmed V and J ends, which lost 4 bases and 4 bases, there was a span of 7 bases. The CDR3 totals 12 residues. CDR3 sequence (DNA): TGTGCCAGCAGTTCCCCCCCCTATGGCTACACCTTC. Amino acid sequence: CASSSPPYGYTF.

The chain recombines TRBV5-6 with TRBJ1-1; 7 bases line up with TRBD1. The CDR3 runs 15 residues. In germline, CDR1 is SGHDT, CDR2 YYEEEE. The trim removed 4 bases at V and 2 bases at J, leaving 8 bases unmatched. CDR3 sequence: CASSTANRGNTEAFF. The CDR3 coding sequence is TGTGCCAGCAGCACGGCGAACAGGGGCAACACTGAAGCTTTCTTT.